The rows below give T cell receptor beta chains drawn from one sample of a study of CD8 T cells in ankylosing spondylitis. TCRdb fed the 5' RACE reads into MiXCR, producing one record per CDR3 protein. This repertoire shows hundreds of thousands of distinct CDR3 sequences, 15% to 20% found once; its top ten account for 0.85% to 1.3%. The specimen sequenced was blood, either unsorted or a sorted T cell fraction (not recorded which). All receptors come from a male donor with ankylosing spondylitis. Both conserved end residues are part of each CDR3. A D gene is named only where the DNA matches it firmly. Some rows have no size entry. The others give once, few or many, or a class for an expanded clone.

D gene,clone size,V gene,J gene,CDR3 protein,CDR3 DNA
.,few,TRBV12-3/TRBV12-4,TRBJ1-2,CASVLNRAYGYTF,TGTGCCAGCGTTTTGAACAGGGCATATGGCTACACCTTC
TRBD1,.,TRBV20-1,TRBJ1-1,CSAQGQGNQFEAFF,TGCAGTGCACAGGGACAGGGTAATCAATTTGAAGCTTTCTTT
.,.,TRBV3-1,TRBJ1-1,CASSQSATSGTEAFF,TGTGCCAGCAGCCAATCGGCCACCTCAGGCACTGAAGCTTTCTTT
.,.,TRBV11-2,TRBJ2-7,CASSLGSGLSYEQYF,TGTGCCAGCAGCTTAGGCAGCGGTCTCTCCTACGAGCAGTACTTC
TRBD1,.,TRBV15,TRBJ2-7,CATSHTTGASSYF,TGTGCCACCAGCCATACTACAGGGGCCTCATCATACTTC
.,once,TRBV24-1,TRBJ2-7,CATSDPSIPYEQYF,TGTGCCACCAGTGACCCCTCGATCCCCTACGAGCAGTACTTC
.,.,TRBV2,TRBJ2-6,CASSRRVTGANVLTF,TGTGCCAGCAGTCGCAGGGTTACTGGGGCCAACGTCCTGACTTTC
.,.,TRBV5-4,TRBJ2-7,CASTSGLSVEQYF,TGTGCCAGCACCAGCGGACTGTCGGTCGAGCAGTACTTC
.,few,TRBV6-4,TRBJ2-2,CASSVDQSNTGELFF,TGTGCCAGCAGTGTGGACCAGTCGAACACCGGGGAGCTGTTTTTT
TRBD2,.,TRBV29-1,TRBJ2-7,CSVVWPAGGLREQYF,TGCAGCGTTGTCTGGCCAGCGGGGGGGCTGAGGGAGCAGTACTTC
.,many,TRBV20-1,TRBJ1-1,CSASVLGRLNTEAFF,TGCAGTGCCTCGGTTCTCGGACGGCTGAACACTGAAGCTTTCTTT
.,few,TRBV9,TRBJ2-1,CASSVGYEQFF,TGTGCCAGCAGCGTAGGTTATGAGCAGTTCTTC
.,.,TRBV7-2,TRBJ2-2,CASSLTLPTGELFF,TGTGCCAGCAGCTTAACCTTACCCACCGGGGAGCTGTTTTTT
TRBD1,.,TRBV5-1,TRBJ2-5,CASSSDRNIQETQYF,TGCGCCAGCAGCTCGGACAGGAATATACAAGAGACCCAGTACTTC
.,.,TRBV3-1,TRBJ2-7,CASSQAVEQYF,TGTGCCAGCAGCCAAGCTGTGGAGCAGTACTTC
.,.,TRBV20-1,TRBJ1-1,CSARDWAGGALEAFF,TGCAGTGCTAGAGATTGGGCCGGCGGGGCGCTTGAAGCTTTCTTT
.,few,TRBV2,TRBJ2-1,CASSINSYNEQFF,TGTGCCAGCAGTATCAACTCCTACAATGAGCAGTTCTTC
TRBD1,many,TRBV12-3/TRBV12-4,TRBJ2-3,CASRPGQGRTDTQYF,TGTGCCAGCAGACCGGGACAGGGCCGCACAGATACGCAGTATTTT
.,few,TRBV12-3/TRBV12-4,TRBJ2-7,CASRPGTERYEQYF,TGTGCCAGCAGACCAGGGACGGAACGCTACGAGCAGTACTTC
.,.,TRBV2,TRBJ2-4,CASNDYRVQYF,TGTGCCAGCAATGATTATAGGGTTCAGTACTTC
.,many,TRBV18,TRBJ1-6,CASSPAEDSPLHF,TGTGCCAGCTCACCCGCGGAGGATTCACCCCTCCACTTT
.,.,TRBV20-1,TRBJ1-5,CSARRDTYSNQPQHF,TGCAGTGCTAGGCGGGATACCTATAGCAATCAGCCCCAGCATTTT
.,.,TRBV7-2,TRBJ1-5,CASSPDSVVTLYQPQHF,TGTGCCAGCAGCCCTGACTCTGTAGTGACGCTCTATCAGCCCCAGCATTTT
TRBD2,few,TRBV10-3,TRBJ2-1,CAISEEGLAGDEQFF,TGTGCCATCAGTGAAGAGGGGCTAGCGGGCGACGAGCAGTTCTTC
.,.,TRBV27,TRBJ2-1,CASSFSNMEQFF,TGTGCCAGCAGTTTCTCCAATATGGAGCAGTTCTTC
TRBD2,few,TRBV4-1,TRBJ2-2,CASRREGLTNTGELFF,TGCGCCAGCAGGCGGGAGGGACTAACGAACACCGGGGAGCTGTTTTTT
TRBD2,.,TRBV4-2,TRBJ2-7,CASSPTPSGSKSSYEQYF,TGTGCCAGCAGCCCAACCCCTAGCGGGAGCAAAAGCTCCTACGAGCAGTACTTC
.,.,TRBV28,TRBJ2-7,CASSPSGALVWGEQYF,TGTGCCAGCAGTCCTTCCGGGGCACTAGTGTGGGGCGAGCAGTACTTC
.,once,TRBV25-1,TRBJ2-1,CASSVALADLNEQFF,TGTGCCAGCAGTGTGGCGCTTGCGGATTTAAATGAGCAGTTCTTC